The clone carrying this TCR beta chain was seen more than once but under ten times. Its antigen is still unknown. This specimen comes from a study of cytomegalovirus exposure and HLA in healthy donors. V lost 10 bases, J lost 3 bases, and 16 bases lay in between. This CDR3 spans 13 amino acids. Germline V gene data show CDR1 as MDHEN and CDR2 as SYDVKM. Overall study results and limits: Trimming of TCR beta V- and J-genes showed a link, identified in a later analysis, to a missense DCLRE1C variant. Most TCR sequences were rare, but some public TCRs occurred in many donors. Among immune exposure information, only CMV serostatus was available. Some V segments, TRBV6-2 and TRBV6-3 among them, were indistinguishable and were therefore excluded.

The PCR employed 60 Vbeta primers together with 13 Jbeta primers. The method was immunoSEQ multiplex PCR; TCRdb's version includes in-frame clones alone and lacks a portion of them. The repertoire holds about 240,000 clones, with about 86% as singletons. This TCR was recovered from a woman in her sixties in good health and CMV-seropositive. The sequenced material came from PBMCs. The chain is built from TRBV28 and TRBJ2-7; the D gene is possibly TRBD1 (5 bases). This CDR3 reads CATLSVTVYEQYF. The CDR3, as DNA: TGTGCCACCCTATCCGTGACAGTCTACGAGCAGTACTTC. The variable domain in full, with the rest retrieved from reference TRBV28 and TRBJ2-7, is DVKVTQSSRYLVKRTGEKVFLECVQDMDHENMFWYRQDPGLGLRLIYFSYDVKMKEKGDIPEGYSVSREKKERFSLILESASTNQTSMYLCATLSVTVYEQYFGPGTRLTVT.